Reported below is one T cell receptor beta chain. TCRdb itself ran the 5' RACE reads through MiXCR, one entry per CDR3 protein. This table holds 300,000 to 350,000 distinct CDR3 sequences, roughly an eighth found once. These data belong to a study of T-cell memory formation after mild COVID-19. The CDR3 covers 14 residues. Germline CDR1 is SGHAT and CDR2 is FQNNGV. V shed 1 base and J 5 bases; nucleotides not matched to a gene: 1. Source material: PBMCs or a T cell subset sorted from them (not recorded which). The J gene is TRBJ1-2, the V gene TRBV11-2; 10 bases are a match to TRBD1. The sequence was obtained from a man younger than 35 who had mild COVID-19 (a few samples of this study predate the infection). Cell type and time point are not known. The CDR3 bases are TGTGCCAGCAGCTTAGTGGGACAGGGGTATGGCTACACCTTC. Encoded protein: CASSLVGQGYGYTF. The full variable domain, rest sourced from reference TRBV11-2 and TRBJ1-2, is EAGVAQSPRYKIIEKRQSVAFWCNPISGHATLYWYQQILGQGPKLLIQFQNNGVVDDSQLPKDRFSAERLKGVDSTLKIQPAKLEDSAVYLCASSLVGQGYGYTFGSGTRLTVV.